These T cell receptor beta chains were read from a single sample in a study of T cell changes during pregnancy in multiple sclerosis. Profiling relied on immunoSEQ multiplex PCR, and the TCRdb table lists in-frame clones only, not all of them. The data show 30,000 to 50,000 clones, 90% seen once. This sample comprised CD4+ T cells from peripheral blood mononuclear cells, obtained in the first trimester of pregnancy. The receptors were sampled from a female donor in good health, enrolled as a control in a pregnancy study. Both conserved end residues are part of each CDR3. The order of the fields is J gene, V gene, D gene, clone size, CDR3 protein, CDR3 DNA. The D gene is left open where the match is weak. A clone size is listed for some rows: how often the clone was seen (once, few, many), or a class if it is expanded.

J gene: TRBJ1-6
V gene: TRBV4-2
D gene: -
clone size: -
CDR3 protein: CASSLEGPLHF
CDR3 DNA: TGTGCCAGCAGCCTCGAGGGACCCCTCCACTTT

J gene: TRBJ2-3
V gene: TRBV5-5
D gene: TRBD2
clone size: -
CDR3 protein: CASSLGLAVTDTQYF
CDR3 DNA: TGTGCCAGCAGCTTAGGACTAGCGGTCACAGATACGCAGTATTTT

J gene: TRBJ1-1
V gene: TRBV29-1
D gene: -
clone size: few
CDR3 protein: CSVASLNTEAFF
CDR3 DNA: TGCAGCGTTGCCAGTCTTAACACTGAAGCTTTCTTT

J gene: TRBJ1-1
V gene: TRBV6-6
D gene: -
clone size: once
CDR3 protein: CASSYWSGQPNTEAFF
CDR3 DNA: TGTGCCAGCAGTTACTGGTCAGGACAGCCGAACACTGAAGCTTTCTTT

J gene: TRBJ1-4
V gene: TRBV25-1
D gene: -
clone size: -
CDR3 protein: CASSEPTGIVEKLFF
CDR3 DNA: TGTGCCAGCAGTGAACCCACAGGGATCGTGGAAAAACTGTTTTTT

J gene: TRBJ1-5
V gene: TRBV20-1
D gene: -
clone size: -
CDR3 protein: CSASGNQPQHF
CDR3 DNA: TGCAGTGCTAGCGGCAATCAGCCCCAGCATTTT

J gene: TRBJ1-2
V gene: TRBV14
D gene: TRBD1
clone size: few
CDR3 protein: CASSRQGRNYGYTF
CDR3 DNA: TGTGCCAGCAGCCGACAGGGAAGGAACTATGGCTACACCTTC

J gene: TRBJ1-4
V gene: TRBV30
D gene: -
clone size: -
CDR3 protein: CAWSRQGIEKLFF
CDR3 DNA: TGTGCCTGGAGTCGGCAGGGCATCGAAAAACTGTTTTTT

J gene: TRBJ1-5
V gene: TRBV7-6
D gene: -
clone size: -
CDR3 protein: CASSLARYGGNQPQHF
CDR3 DNA: TGTGCCAGCAGCTTAGCGCGGTACGGGGGCAATCAGCCCCAGCATTTT

J gene: TRBJ1-6
V gene: TRBV30
D gene: -
clone size: -
CDR3 protein: CAWRPQLFNSPLHF
CDR3 DNA: TGTGCCTGGCGTCCCCAACTCTTCAATTCACCCCTCCACTTT

J gene: TRBJ1-3
V gene: TRBV2
D gene: -
clone size: -
CDR3 protein: CASSLEGVLGGNTIYF
CDR3 DNA: TGTGCCAGCAGCTTAGAAGGGGTCTTGGGTGGAAACACCATATATTTT

J gene: TRBJ2-5
V gene: TRBV25-1
D gene: -
clone size: -
CDR3 protein: CASTGSRETQYF
CDR3 DNA: TGTGCCAGCACAGGGTCACGGGAGACCCAGTACTTC

J gene: TRBJ2-5
V gene: TRBV6-5
D gene: -
clone size: -
CDR3 protein: CASSYSGGRETQYF
CDR3 DNA: TGTGCCAGCAGTTACTCGGGGGGTCGGGAGACCCAGTACTTC

J gene: TRBJ2-7
V gene: TRBV5-6
D gene: -
clone size: -
CDR3 protein: CASSFLGGTASYEQYF
CDR3 DNA: TGTGCCAGCAGCTTTTTAGGCGGGACAGCCTCCTACGAGCAGTACTTC

J gene: TRBJ2-6
V gene: TRBV5-4
D gene: -
clone size: -
CDR3 protein: CASSGRGSGANVLTF
CDR3 DNA: TGTGCCAGCAGCGGACGGGGCTCTGGGGCCAACGTCCTGACTTTC

J gene: TRBJ1-1
V gene: TRBV6-5
D gene: -
clone size: -
CDR3 protein: CASSLGGGGKAEAFF
CDR3 DNA: TGTGCCAGCAGCCTAGGCGGGGGCGGTAAGGCTGAAGCTTTCTTT

J gene: TRBJ2-2
V gene: TRBV5-4
D gene: TRBD2
clone size: -
CDR3 protein: CASSPTSGGHTGELFF
CDR3 DNA: TGTGCCAGCAGCCCGACTAGCGGGGGGCACACCGGGGAGCTGTTTTTT

J gene: TRBJ2-7
V gene: TRBV7-2
D gene: TRBD1
clone size: -
CDR3 protein: CASSLGGTGYEQYF
CDR3 DNA: TGTGCCAGCAGCTTAGGAGGGACAGGCTACGAGCAGTACTTC

J gene: TRBJ1-2
V gene: TRBV29-1
D gene: -
clone size: -
CDR3 protein: CSAYQQGYTF
CDR3 DNA: TGCAGCGCCTATCAACAGGGCTACACCTTC

J gene: TRBJ2-5
V gene: TRBV14
D gene: TRBD2
clone size: -
CDR3 protein: CASSPGELAGIGTQYF
CDR3 DNA: TGTGCCAGCAGCCCAGGGGAACTAGCGGGGATCGGGACCCAGTACTTC

J gene: TRBJ1-3
V gene: TRBV7-4
D gene: TRBD1
clone size: -
CDR3 protein: CASSLTGAGNTIYF
CDR3 DNA: TGTGCCAGCAGCTTGACAGGGGCTGGAAACACCATATATTTT

J gene: TRBJ1-5
V gene: TRBV18
D gene: -
clone size: once
CDR3 protein: CASSPVSDRLNQPQHF
CDR3 DNA: TGTGCCAGCTCTCCCGTGAGTGACAGGTTAAATCAGCCCCAGCATTTT

J gene: TRBJ1-4
V gene: TRBV28
D gene: TRBD1
clone size: -
CDR3 protein: CASAPGGGEKLFF
CDR3 DNA: TGTGCCAGCGCTCCAGGGGGCGGTGAAAAACTGTTTTTT

J gene: TRBJ1-5
V gene: TRBV9
D gene: -
clone size: -
CDR3 protein: CASSAGEGSNQPQHF
CDR3 DNA: TGTGCCAGCAGCGCGGGGGAGGGGAGCAATCAGCCCCAGCATTTT

J gene: TRBJ2-5
V gene: TRBV5-1
D gene: TRBD2
clone size: -
CDR3 protein: CASSPRLAGSGETQYF
CDR3 DNA: TGCGCCAGCAGCCCGAGACTAGCGGGGAGCGGGGAGACCCAGTACTTC

J gene: TRBJ2-7
V gene: TRBV11-1
D gene: -
clone size: -
CDR3 protein: CASSLGEQYEQYF
CDR3 DNA: TGTGCCAGCAGCTTAGGTGAACAGTACGAGCAGTACTTC

J gene: TRBJ1-6
V gene: TRBV6-5
D gene: TRBD1
clone size: -
CDR3 protein: CASSYTQQGAGSPLHF
CDR3 DNA: TGTGCCAGCAGTTACACCCAACAGGGGGCAGGTTCACCCCTCCACTTT

J gene: TRBJ1-3
V gene: TRBV28
D gene: -
clone size: -
CDR3 protein: CASSFGQFSGNTIYF
CDR3 DNA: TGTGCCAGCAGTTTCGGACAGTTCTCTGGAAACACCATATATTTT

J gene: TRBJ1-5
V gene: TRBV7-2
D gene: -
clone size: -
CDR3 protein: CASSLPQQPQHF
CDR3 DNA: TGTGCCAGCAGCTTACCCCAACAGCCCCAGCATTTT

J gene: TRBJ2-3
V gene: TRBV5-1
D gene: TRBD2
clone size: -
CDR3 protein: CASSPETSGGPRYF
CDR3 DNA: TGCGCCAGCAGCCCGGAGACTAGCGGGGGGCCACGGTATTTT

J gene: TRBJ1-1
V gene: TRBV5-5
D gene: TRBD1
clone size: -
CDR3 protein: CASSLPLTGREAFF
CDR3 DNA: TGTGCCAGCAGCTTGCCCTTGACAGGGCGCGAAGCTTTCTTT

J gene: TRBJ2-1
V gene: TRBV18
D gene: -
clone size: once
CDR3 protein: CASSPQGTGSSYNEQFF
CDR3 DNA: TGTGCCAGCTCACCCCAAGGTACAGGTAGCTCCTACAATGAGCAGTTCTTC

J gene: TRBJ1-4
V gene: TRBV6-4
D gene: -
clone size: -
CDR3 protein: CASSDSIGAKLFF
CDR3 DNA: TGTGCCAGCAGTGACTCGATAGGGGCGAAACTGTTTTTT

J gene: TRBJ1-5
V gene: TRBV2
D gene: -
clone size: few
CDR3 protein: CASSDISGYSNQPQHF
CDR3 DNA: TGTGCCAGCAGTGATATTTCGGGTTATAGCAATCAGCCCCAGCATTTT

J gene: TRBJ2-7
V gene: TRBV28
D gene: TRBD1
clone size: -
CDR3 protein: CASSYPRGQGPEQYF
CDR3 DNA: TGTGCCAGCAGTTATCCCCGAGGACAGGGCCCCGAGCAGTACTTC

J gene: TRBJ2-3
V gene: TRBV13
D gene: TRBD2
clone size: -
CDR3 protein: CASRLAGDRADTQYF
CDR3 DNA: TGTGCCAGCAGACTAGCGGGGGACAGGGCAGATACGCAGTATTTT

J gene: TRBJ1-2
V gene: TRBV7-2
D gene: -
clone size: -
CDR3 protein: CASSSGRGYGYTF
CDR3 DNA: TGTGCCAGCAGTTCCGGGAGGGGCTATGGCTACACCTTC

J gene: TRBJ2-5
V gene: TRBV5-1
D gene: TRBD2
clone size: -
CDR3 protein: CASSPLGRGGETQYF
CDR3 DNA: TGCGCCAGCAGCCCTTTGGGGCGGGGGGGCGAGACCCAGTACTTC

J gene: TRBJ1-1
V gene: TRBV5-1
D gene: -
clone size: -
CDR3 protein: CASSLEPGTEAFF
CDR3 DNA: TGCGCCAGCAGCCTGGAACCGGGCACTGAAGCTTTCTTT

J gene: TRBJ2-3
V gene: TRBV29-1
D gene: -
clone size: -
CDR3 protein: CSVETGDTQYF
CDR3 DNA: TGCAGCGTTGAAACTGGAGATACGCAGTATTTT

J gene: TRBJ1-1
V gene: TRBV2
D gene: TRBD1
clone size: -
CDR3 protein: CASSTGQGGAEAFF
CDR3 DNA: TGTGCCAGCAGCACTGGACAGGGGGGCGCTGAAGCTTTCTTT

J gene: TRBJ2-1
V gene: TRBV7-9
D gene: TRBD2
clone size: -
CDR3 protein: CASSLRTSGGNEQFF
CDR3 DNA: TGTGCCAGCAGCTTAAGGACTAGCGGGGGCAATGAGCAGTTCTTC

J gene: TRBJ1-4
V gene: TRBV30
D gene: -
clone size: -
CDR3 protein: CALRRARGGDEKLFF
CDR3 DNA: TGTGCCCTACGTCGGGCACGGGGAGGGGATGAAAAACTGTTTTTT

J gene: TRBJ2-1
V gene: TRBV9
D gene: -
clone size: -
CDR3 protein: CASSNGAWGRYNEQFF
CDR3 DNA: TGTGCCAGCAGCAACGGAGCCTGGGGGCGGTACAATGAGCAGTTCTTC

J gene: TRBJ2-7
V gene: TRBV27
D gene: -
clone size: -
CDR3 protein: CASSRIGSGGKTYEQYF
CDR3 DNA: TGTGCCAGCAGCCGCATTGGGTCGGGGGGCAAAACCTACGAGCAGTACTTC

J gene: TRBJ1-5
V gene: TRBV19
D gene: -
clone size: -
CDR3 protein: CASSTILGSTSNQPQHF
CDR3 DNA: TGTGCCAGTAGTACCATTTTGGGCAGTACGAGCAATCAGCCCCAGCATTTT

J gene: TRBJ1-1
V gene: TRBV5-1
D gene: -
clone size: -
CDR3 protein: CASSLVAVGTEAFF
CDR3 DNA: TGCGCCAGCAGCTTGGTGGCGGTAGGCACTGAAGCTTTCTTT

J gene: TRBJ1-4
V gene: TRBV19
D gene: -
clone size: -
CDR3 protein: CASSPTGSTNEKLFF
CDR3 DNA: TGTGCCAGTAGTCCCACAGGGTCAACTAATGAAAAACTGTTTTTT

J gene: TRBJ2-7
V gene: TRBV14
D gene: TRBD1
clone size: few
CDR3 protein: CASSTRTGLGQYF
CDR3 DNA: TGTGCCAGCAGCACCCGGACAGGGTTGGGGCAGTACTTC

J gene: TRBJ1-5
V gene: TRBV12-5
D gene: TRBD1
clone size: -
CDR3 protein: CASGSHLRQGARGGNQPQHF
CDR3 DNA: TGTGCTAGTGGTTCACACTTAAGACAGGGGGCCCGGGGGGGCAATCAGCCCCAGCATTTT

J gene: TRBJ2-5
V gene: TRBV7-2
D gene: TRBD1
clone size: -
CDR3 protein: CASSSDRVETQYF
CDR3 DNA: TGTGCCAGCAGCTCGGACAGGGTAGAGACCCAGTACTTC

J gene: TRBJ1-2
V gene: TRBV2
D gene: -
clone size: -
CDR3 protein: CASRLTGGADGYTF
CDR3 DNA: TGTGCCAGCAGGCTCACCGGGGGGGCGGATGGCTACACCTTC

J gene: TRBJ2-1
V gene: TRBV9
D gene: -
clone size: -
CDR3 protein: CASSVATGGHYNEQFF
CDR3 DNA: TGTGCCAGCAGCGTAGCTACCGGGGGGCATTACAATGAGCAGTTCTTC

J gene: TRBJ1-5
V gene: TRBV18
D gene: -
clone size: -
CDR3 protein: CASSPTGYSNQPQHF
CDR3 DNA: TGTGCCAGCTCACCGACGGGGTATAGCAATCAGCCCCAGCATTTT

J gene: TRBJ1-1
V gene: TRBV2
D gene: -
clone size: -
CDR3 protein: CASSVGQGTEAFF
CDR3 DNA: TGTGCCAGCAGTGTGGGCCAAGGAACTGAAGCTTTCTTT

J gene: TRBJ1-5
V gene: TRBV30
D gene: -
clone size: -
CDR3 protein: CAWSPPGGEPQHF
CDR3 DNA: TGTGCCTGGAGTCCGCCGGGGGGAGAGCCCCAGCATTTT

J gene: TRBJ1-5
V gene: TRBV10-3
D gene: -
clone size: -
CDR3 protein: CAISTSKGESNQPQHF
CDR3 DNA: TGTGCCATCAGTACCTCCAAGGGAGAAAGCAATCAGCCCCAGCATTTT

J gene: TRBJ1-4
V gene: TRBV7-9
D gene: TRBD1
clone size: -
CDR3 protein: CASSSRTGRRKLFF
CDR3 DNA: TGTGCCAGCAGCTCCCGGACAGGCAGGAGAAAACTGTTTTTT

J gene: TRBJ2-2
V gene: TRBV9
D gene: -
clone size: -
CDR3 protein: CASSALESGELFF
CDR3 DNA: TGTGCCAGCAGCGCGCTGGAGTCCGGGGAGCTGTTTTTT